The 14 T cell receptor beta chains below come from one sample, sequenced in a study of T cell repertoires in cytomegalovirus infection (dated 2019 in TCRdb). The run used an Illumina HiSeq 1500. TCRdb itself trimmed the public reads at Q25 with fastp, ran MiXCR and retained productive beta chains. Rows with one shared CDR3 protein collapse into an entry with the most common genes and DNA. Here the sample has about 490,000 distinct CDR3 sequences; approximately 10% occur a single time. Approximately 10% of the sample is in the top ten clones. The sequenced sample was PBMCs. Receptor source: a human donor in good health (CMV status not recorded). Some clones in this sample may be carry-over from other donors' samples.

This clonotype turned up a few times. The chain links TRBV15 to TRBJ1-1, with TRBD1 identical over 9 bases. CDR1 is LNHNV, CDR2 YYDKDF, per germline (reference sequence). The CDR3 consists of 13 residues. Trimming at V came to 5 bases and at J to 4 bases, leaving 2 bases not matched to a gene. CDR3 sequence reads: CATSDRGTTEAFF. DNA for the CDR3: TGTGCCACCAGCGACAGGGGGACCACTGAAGCTTTCTTT.

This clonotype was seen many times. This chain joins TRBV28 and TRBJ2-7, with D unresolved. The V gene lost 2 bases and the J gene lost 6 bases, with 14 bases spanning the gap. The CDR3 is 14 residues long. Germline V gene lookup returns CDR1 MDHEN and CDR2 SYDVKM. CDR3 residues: CASSLTRLFSEQYF. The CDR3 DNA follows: TGTGCCAGCAGTTTAACTCGGCTATTTTCCGAGCAGTACTTC.

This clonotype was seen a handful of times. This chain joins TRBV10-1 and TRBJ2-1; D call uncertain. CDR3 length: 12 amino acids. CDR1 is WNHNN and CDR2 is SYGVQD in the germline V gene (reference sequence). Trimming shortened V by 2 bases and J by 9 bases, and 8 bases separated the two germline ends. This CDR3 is CASSELGREQFF. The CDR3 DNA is TGCGCCAGCAGTGAGCTTGGTCGTGAGCAGTTCTTC.

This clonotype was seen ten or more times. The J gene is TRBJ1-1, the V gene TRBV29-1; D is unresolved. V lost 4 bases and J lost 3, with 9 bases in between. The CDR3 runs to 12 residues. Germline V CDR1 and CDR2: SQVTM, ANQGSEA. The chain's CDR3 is CSVVERYTEAFF. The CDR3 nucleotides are TGCAGCGTTGTGGAACGCTACACTGAAGCTTTCTTT.

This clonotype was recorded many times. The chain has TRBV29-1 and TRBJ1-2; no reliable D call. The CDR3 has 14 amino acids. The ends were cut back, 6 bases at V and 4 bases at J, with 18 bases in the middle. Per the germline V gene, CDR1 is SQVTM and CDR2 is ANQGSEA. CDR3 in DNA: TGCAGCGTAGACGGACGGACTTCTAGCTATGGCTACACCTTC. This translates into CSVDGRTSSYGYTF. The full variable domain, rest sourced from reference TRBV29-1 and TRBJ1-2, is SAVISQKPSRDICQRGTSLTIQCQVDSQVTMMFWYRQQPGQSLTLIATANQGSEATYESGFVIDKFPISRPNLTFSTLTVSNMSPEDSSIYLCSVDGRTSSYGYTFGSGTRLTVV.

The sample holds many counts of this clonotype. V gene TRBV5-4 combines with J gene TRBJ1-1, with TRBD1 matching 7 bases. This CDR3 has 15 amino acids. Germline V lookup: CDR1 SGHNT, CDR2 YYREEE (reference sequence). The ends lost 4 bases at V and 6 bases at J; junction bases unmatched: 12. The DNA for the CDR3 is TGTGCCAGCAGCGTCCGGGACAGCTCTCATCCTGAAGCTTTCTTT. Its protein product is CASSVRDSSHPEAFF.

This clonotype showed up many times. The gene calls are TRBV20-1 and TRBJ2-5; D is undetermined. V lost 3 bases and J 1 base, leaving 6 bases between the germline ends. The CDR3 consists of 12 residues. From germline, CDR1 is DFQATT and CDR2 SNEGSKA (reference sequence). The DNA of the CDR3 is TGCAGTGCTAGTACCATCCAAGAGACCCAGTACTTC. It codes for CSASTIQETQYF.

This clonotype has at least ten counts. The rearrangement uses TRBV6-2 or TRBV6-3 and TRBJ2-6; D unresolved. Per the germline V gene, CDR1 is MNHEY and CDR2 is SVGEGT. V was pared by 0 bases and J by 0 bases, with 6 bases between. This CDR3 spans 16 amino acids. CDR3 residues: CASSYSYGSGANVLTF. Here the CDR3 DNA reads TGTGCCAGCAGTTACTCGTACGGCTCTGGGGCCAACGTCCTGACTTTC.

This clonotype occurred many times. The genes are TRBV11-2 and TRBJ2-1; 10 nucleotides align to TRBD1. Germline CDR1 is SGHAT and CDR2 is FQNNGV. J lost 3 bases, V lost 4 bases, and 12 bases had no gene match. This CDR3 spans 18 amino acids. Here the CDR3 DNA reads TGTGCCAGCAGCTCAACGACAGGGGGCAAGACCTTCTACAATGAGCAGTTCTTC. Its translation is CASSSTTGGKTFYNEQFF.

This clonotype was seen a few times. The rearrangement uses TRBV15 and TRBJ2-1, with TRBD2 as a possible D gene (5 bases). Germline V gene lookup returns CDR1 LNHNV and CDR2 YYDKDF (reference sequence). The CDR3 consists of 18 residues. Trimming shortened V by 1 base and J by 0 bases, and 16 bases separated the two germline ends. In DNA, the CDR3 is TGTGCCACCAGCAGAGTGGCGGGCCTTCCTAGCTCCTACAATGAGCAGTTCTTC. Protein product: CATSRVAGLPSSYNEQFF.

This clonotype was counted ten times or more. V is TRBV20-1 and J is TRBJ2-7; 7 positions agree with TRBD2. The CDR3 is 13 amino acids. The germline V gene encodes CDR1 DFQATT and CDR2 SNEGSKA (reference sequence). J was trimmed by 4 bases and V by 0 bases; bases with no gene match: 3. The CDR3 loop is CSARDWTSYEQYF. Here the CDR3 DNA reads TGCAGTGCTAGAGATTGGACTAGTTACGAGCAGTACTTC.

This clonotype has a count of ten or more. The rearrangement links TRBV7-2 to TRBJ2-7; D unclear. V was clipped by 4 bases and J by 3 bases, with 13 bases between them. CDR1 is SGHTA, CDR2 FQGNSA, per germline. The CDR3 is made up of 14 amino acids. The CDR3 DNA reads TGTGCCAGCAGCTATCGGACGGAAAACTACGAGCAGTACTTC. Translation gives CASSYRTENYEQYF.

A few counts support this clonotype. The CDR3: CASSPNSGIRRETQYF. DNA for the CDR3: TGTGCCAGCAGCCCCAATAGCGGGATACGTCGAGAGACCCAGTACTTC. The genes are TRBV7-9 and TRBJ2-5, with 8 nucleotides matching TRBD2. V lost 5 bases and J lost 4; bases outside the gene matches: 12. Germline values: CDR1 SEHNR, CDR2 FQNEAQ (reference sequence). CDR3 size: 16 residues.

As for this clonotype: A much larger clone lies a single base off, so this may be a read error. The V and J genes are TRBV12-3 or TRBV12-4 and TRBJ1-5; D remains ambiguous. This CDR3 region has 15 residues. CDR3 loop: CASSLWARKNHPQHF. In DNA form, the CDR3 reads TGTGCCAGCAGTTTATGGGCTCGGAAGAATCATCCCCAGCATTTT.